The entry that follows covers one TCR beta chain sequence. It has no known antigen specificity. Sequence at one end of the junction differs from germline and may be a read error. The time point label of this sample denotes: blood sample drawn before combined kidney and bone marrow transplant. Unstimulated Tregs (CD4+CD25+CD127-), CD4+ non-Tregs (CD4+CD25-), CD4 and CD8 cells were FACS-sorted from thawed PBMCs. Before Treg sorting, thawed PBMCs were rested overnight at 37°C with 200 IU/ml IL-2. The patients were 4 recipients of combined kidney and bone marrow transplants from the ITN036ST trial, and samples were available only from these trial subjects. Healthy control blood was processed to PBMCs with a Ficoll density gradient and then cryopreserved, whereas patient PBMCs were collected both before and after transplant. These data originate in a study of Tregs in tolerant kidney transplant recipients (dated by TCRdb to the late 2010s). Broadly, across the study: Transplants used related donors with nonmyeloablative bone marrow transplantation; mixed chimerism was transient in the human trials. The study applied TCRbeta sequencing to find donor-specific regulatory T cells before combined kidney and bone marrow transplantation and then followed those same cells after transplant.

What the research found in general, with its limitations: For some patients the PCR primers changed over time, which made it impossible to compare the samples from those patients at the nucleotide level. Donor-specific Treg expansion exceeded global Treg expansion in tolerant patients, suggesting antigen-driven rather than nonspecific expansion. The study was limited by small patient numbers, and the findings need validation in larger populations and under other immunosuppression protocols. Expanding Tregs with activated donor B cells appeared to identify the most biologically relevant and donor-specific TCRbeta repertoire. Although technical replication error seemed to be minimal, the question of biological reproducibility was not addressed directly.

Genomic DNA was extracted from sorted cells with the QIAGEN DNeasy Blood and Tissue Kit for TCRbeta CDR3 sequencing. Through immunoSEQ, high-throughput TCRbeta CDR3 sequencing was done commercially, including PCR amplification with internal controls and bias correction. The authors processed their data as follows. A unique productive TCRbeta sequence was defined by the CDR3 nucleotide sequence when primers matched, and otherwise by the CDR3 amino acid sequence together with the Vbeta and Jbeta genes. To correct sorting error, sequences shared between sorted populations at a frequency ratio of 2:1 or less were removed; the rest were assigned to the higher population. Donor-reactive sequences were defined as at least 5-fold expanded in CFSE-low cells versus unstimulated cells, with frequency of at least 0.01% in CFSE-low cells. Repertoire divergence was quantified by Jensen-Shannon divergence calculated from the top 100 TCRbeta sequences ranked by frequency. For any sample with multiple sequencing runs, sorting error was corrected in each run separately before the runs were pooled. TCRdb's version of the immuneACCESS table is confined to in-frame rearrangements and falls short of the full clone set. An unresolved V gene accounts for under half of the shortfall where checked; the remainder is of unknown origin. The DNA gave D and trimming, while V, J and clone size come from that table. The sample table contains tens of thousands of clones; only one count was recorded for less than 95% of them. Of the sample, around 0.32% falls within the top ten clones.

This sample comprised Tregs from blood, obtained before the transplant. The sequence was obtained from a human donor who received a combined kidney and bone marrow transplant.

This receptor has the CDR3 CASKGHSSEQYF. The DNA reads as follows: TGTGCCAGCAAGGGACATTCCTCCGAGCAGTACTTC. The chain joins TRBV6-1 to TRBJ2-7; a weak D assignment points to TRBD1 (6 bases agree). Per the germline V gene, MNHNS is the CDR1 and SASEGT is the CDR2. From the cysteine up to the phenylalanine, the CDR3 has a length of 12 residues. Just CDR3 DNA is preserved here, 36 bases in frame from base 1.